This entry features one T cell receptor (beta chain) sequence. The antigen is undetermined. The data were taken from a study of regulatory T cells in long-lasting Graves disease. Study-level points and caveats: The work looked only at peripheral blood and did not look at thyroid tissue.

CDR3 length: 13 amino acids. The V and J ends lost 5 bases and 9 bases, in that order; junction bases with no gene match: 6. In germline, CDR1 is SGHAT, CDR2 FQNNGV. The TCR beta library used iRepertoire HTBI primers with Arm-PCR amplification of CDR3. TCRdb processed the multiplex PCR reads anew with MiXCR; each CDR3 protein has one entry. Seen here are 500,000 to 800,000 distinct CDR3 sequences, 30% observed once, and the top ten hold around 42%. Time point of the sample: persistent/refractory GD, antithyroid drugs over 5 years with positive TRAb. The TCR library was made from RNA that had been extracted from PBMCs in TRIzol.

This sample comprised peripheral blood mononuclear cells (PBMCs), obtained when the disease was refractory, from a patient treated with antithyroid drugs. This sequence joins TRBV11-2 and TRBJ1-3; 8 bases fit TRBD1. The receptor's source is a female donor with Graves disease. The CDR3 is CASSEDRGVTIYF. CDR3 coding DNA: TGTGCCAGCAGCGAAGACAGGGGCGTCACCATATATTTT.